These 23 T cell receptor beta chains share one sample of origin, sequenced in a study of blood T cell repertoires in COVID-19. Measured with immunoSEQ multiplex PCR; TCRdb has only the in-frame clones, and not every one. The sample lists approximately 40,000 clones; 75% to 95% were seen once. The source material was peripheral blood. Source of these receptors: a woman of 80 years or more with acute or convalescent COVID-19.

This clone was seen just once. J is TRBJ1-2 and V is TRBV7-2; D not certain. The CDR3 is 16 residues long. Looked up from germline, CDR1 is SGHTA and CDR2 is FQGNSA. The V and J ends lost 5 bases and 6 bases respectively, with 22 bases between them. CDR3 DNA: TGTGCCAGCAGCCGGGAGAGGGAGGTTGGAAGGAATGGCTACACCTTC. Its translation is CASSREREVGRNGYTF. The whole variable domain, remainder taken from reference TRBV7-2 and TRBJ1-2, is GAGVSQSPSNKVTEKGKDVELRCDPISGHTALYWYRQSLGQGLEFLIYFQGNSAPDKSGLPSDRFSAERTGGSVSTLTIQRTQQEDSAVYLCASSREREVGRNGYTFGSGTRLTVV.

The rearrangement joins TRBV2 to TRBJ2-7; 7 bases are shared with TRBD1. Trimming at V came to 11 bases and at J to 6 bases, leaving 13 bases not matched to a gene. Germline V gives CDR1 SNHLY, CDR2 FYNNEI. The CDR3 totals 13 residues. The CDR3 nucleotides read TGTGCCGGCGCGCTGGACAGGTCAGGCGAGCAGTACTTC. Translating it yields CAGALDRSGEQYF.

The chain links TRBV12-3 or TRBV12-4 to TRBJ2-7; 7 positions agree with TRBD1. The CDR3 loop spans 13 amino acids. The J segment lost 5 bases and the V segment lost 1 base, leaving 2 bases of the junction unmatched. The CDR3 DNA is TGTGCCAGCAGTTTAGGACAGGGAAACGAGCAGTACTTC. Amino acid sequence: CASSLGQGNEQYF.

V usage is TRBV10-3 and J usage is TRBJ1-2; D remains ambiguous. The CDR3 consists of 13 residues. V lost 3 bases, J lost 13 bases, and 18 bases lay in between. Germline CDR1 and CDR2: ENHRY and SYGVKD. The CDR3 reads CAISDPRDERSTF. CDR3 sequence (DNA): TGTGCCATCAGTGACCCGAGGGATGAGAGGTCCACCTTC.

The chain couples TRBV30 to TRBJ1-6; possibly TRBD1 for D (6 bases). Germline values: CDR1 GTSNPN, CDR2 SVGIG (reference sequence). Trimming stripped 2 bases from V and 8 bases from J, with 13 bases between. The CDR3 extends over 14 amino acids. The CDR3 sequence: CAWSLGGGDSPLHF. The CDR3 region has the DNA TGTGCCTGGAGTCTAGGGGGGGGAGATTCACCCCTCCACTTT. Based on the CDR3 plus reference TRBV30 and TRBJ1-6, the full variable domain is SQTIHQWPATLVQPVGSPLSLECTVEGTSNPNLYWYRQAAGRGLQLLFYSVGIGQISSEVPQNLSASRPQDRQFILSSKKLLLSDSGFYLCAWSLGGGDSPLHFGNGTRLTVT.

V usage is TRBV19 and J usage is TRBJ1-2, with 7 positions matching TRBD1. The CDR3 is 17 residues long. Losses at the gene ends were 5 bases for V and 4 bases for J; bases not matched to a gene: 16. From germline, CDR1 is LNHDA and CDR2 SQIVND (reference sequence). CDR3 nucleotides: TGTGCCAGTAGTTTGGGCAGGGGGATGCGGAAGAGCTATGGCTACACCTTC. Translating it yields CASSLGRGMRKSYGYTF. Full variable domain (outside the CDR3, taken from reference TRBV19 and TRBJ1-2): DGGITQSPKYLFRKEGQNVTLSCEQNLNHDAMYWYRQDPGQGLRLIYYSQIVNDFQKGDIAEGYSVSREKKESFPLTVTSAQKNPTAFYLCASSLGRGMRKSYGYTFGSGTRLTVV.

This clone has a single count. The chain combines TRBV2 with TRBJ1-2; 8 bases fit TRBD1. V shed 7 bases and J 6 bases; nucleotides not matched to a gene: 7. This CDR3 has 13 residues. CDR1 and CDR2 from the germline V gene are SNHLY and FYNNEI. The CDR3 is CASNTDREDGYTF. CDR3 bases: TGTGCCAGCAATACGGACAGGGAGGATGGCTACACCTTC.

J is TRBJ2-1 and V is TRBV27, with 7 nucleotides matching TRBD2. V was clipped by 6 bases and J by 10 bases; unmatched bases: 18. The CDR3 consists of 16 residues. Germline CDR1 is MNHEY and CDR2 is SMNVEV (reference sequence). The CDR3 DNA reads as TGTGCCAGCAGCTTACTGACACCGGGACTACCGGGCGAGCAGTTCTTC. This sequence encodes CASSLLTPGLPGEQFF.

This sequence joins TRBV6-2 or TRBV6-3 and TRBJ1-5, with a possible D match to TRBD1 (6 bases). This CDR3 region has 17 residues. V lost 0 bases and J lost 2, with 14 bases in between. Germline-derived CDR1 and CDR2 are MNHEY and SVGEGT. CDR3 sequence: CASSYSSGGGGNQPQHF. The CDR3 DNA reads as TGTGCCAGCAGTTACTCATCGGGGGGCGGTGGCAATCAGCCCCAGCATTTT.

The chain carries TRBV18 and TRBJ2-5, with TRBD2 matching over 7 bases. This CDR3 spans 14 amino acids. CDR1 is KGHSH, CDR2 LQKENI, per germline. V shed 8 bases, J shed 2 bases, and the junction held 8 bases outside the gene matches. CDR3 DNA: TGTGCCAGCGCCGGAACTAGCGCACAAGAGACCCAGTACTTC. Protein product: CASAGTSAQETQYF.

The chain couples TRBV2 to TRBJ1-2; the match to TRBD1 covers 7 bases. There are 13 residues in the CDR3. Per germline, CDR1 SNHLY and CDR2 FYNNEI. The junction had 7 bases not matched to a gene; V was cut back by 6 bases and J by 6 bases. The chain's CDR3 is CASSPGQRDGYTF. In nucleotides, the CDR3 is TGTGCCAGCAGCCCGGGACAGCGAGATGGCTACACCTTC. The whole variable domain, filled in from reference TRBV2 and TRBJ1-2, reads EPEVTQTPSHQVTQMGQEVILRCVPISNHLYFYWYRQILGQKVEFLVSFYNNEISEKSEIFDDQFSVERPDGSNFTLKIRSTKLEDSAMYFCASSPGQRDGYTFGSGTRLTVV.

The chain combines TRBV5-1 with TRBJ1-4; TRBD1 matches at 8 bases. The CDR3 is 16 residues long. The germline CDR1 and CDR2 sequences are SGHRS and YFSETQ. The junction had 5 bases not matched to a gene; V was cut back by 0 bases and J by 4 bases. CDR3 coding DNA: TGCGCCAGCAGCTTGGGCGTTGGACAGGGTAATGAAAAACTGTTTTTT. This sequence encodes CASSLGVGQGNEKLFF.

This clone was observed a few times. The V and J genes are TRBV7-2 and TRBJ1-5; the D is unclear. V was trimmed by 5 bases and J by 3 bases, leaving 11 bases between them. The germline CDR1 and CDR2 sequences are SGHTA and FQGNSA. This CDR3 spans 14 amino acids. This CDR3 reads CASSRQANNQPQHF. Written as DNA, the CDR3 is TGTGCCAGCAGCCGGCAGGCAAACAATCAGCCCCAGCATTTT. Using reference TRBV7-2 and TRBJ1-5 for the parts outside the CDR3, the full variable domain is GAGVSQSPSNKVTEKGKDVELRCDPISGHTALYWYRQSLGQGLEFLIYFQGNSAPDKSGLPSDRFSAERTGGSVSTLTIQRTQQEDSAVYLCASSRQANNQPQHFGDGTRLSIL.

The J gene is TRBJ1-2, the V gene TRBV30, with no clear D. The V end was cut by 2 bases, the J end by 4 bases, with 8 bases between. The CDR3 sequence is 12 residues long. Germline values: CDR1 GTSNPN, CDR2 SVGIG (reference sequence). The CDR3 region is CAWSRDAYGYTF. The DNA for the CDR3 is TGTGCCTGGAGTAGAGATGCCTATGGCTACACCTTC.

In this sample, this clone turned up a few times. This chain joins TRBV5-4 and TRBJ2-7; unclear D gene. Germline CDR1 and CDR2: SGHNT and YYREEE (reference sequence). CDR3 length: 13 residues. V was cut by 1 base and J by 0 bases, with 5 bases left in between. Written as DNA, the CDR3 is TGTGCCAGCAGCTTGCCGAGCTCCTACGAGCAGTACTTC. Protein sequence: CASSLPSSYEQYF.

A few counts support this clone. This chain uses TRBV5-1 with TRBJ2-2; 11 nucleotides agree with TRBD2. The CDR3 extends over 16 amino acids. In germline, CDR1 is SGHRS, CDR2 YFSETQ. The ends lost 4 bases at V and 3 bases at J; junction bases unmatched: 5. The CDR3: CASSPPGLADTGELFF. CDR3 DNA: TGCGCCAGCAGCCCCCCGGGACTAGCGGACACCGGGGAGCTGTTTTTT.

About this clone itself: A read error may account for a junction end that differs from germline. The gene calls are TRBV4-1 and TRBJ1-5, with a possible D match to TRBD1 (6 bases). Germline CDR1 and CDR2: MGHRA and YSYEKL. The CDR3 contains 15 residues. The CDR3 reads CASTLRAGQGSSRAF. DNA for the CDR3: TGCGCCAGCACCCTAAGGGCCGGGCAGGGGTCTTCCCGGGCTTTT.

The chain is built from TRBV2 and TRBJ2-5, with D unclear. Trimming took off 5 bases at V and 5 bases at J, with 9 bases between the two ends. Germline CDR1 SNHLY, CDR2 FYNNEI. CDR3 length: 12 amino acids. CDR3 DNA sequence: TGTGCCAGCAGTAAGAGCCGGGAGACCCAGTACTTC. Protein sequence: CASSKSRETQYF.

V and J are TRBV27 and TRBJ2-2; 7 positions agree with TRBD2. The CDR3 runs to 17 residues. The V gene's germline CDR1 is MNHEY and CDR2 SMNVEV (reference sequence). Trimming cost V 0 bases and J 4 bases; bases outside gene matches: 8. CDR3 nucleotide sequence: TGTGCCAGCAGTTTATCGCCGAGCGGGGTGGGCACCGGGGAGCTGTTTTTT. Translated, it gives CASSLSPSGVGTGELFF.

The rearrangement links TRBV12-3 or TRBV12-4 to TRBJ2-1, with D uncertain. V shed 8 bases and J shed 0 bases, with 8 bases lying between them. This CDR3 is 13 amino acids long. The CDR3 is CASGLSSYNEQFF. The CDR3 bases are TGTGCCAGCGGTCTGAGCTCCTACAATGAGCAGTTCTTC.

The chain joins TRBV19 to TRBJ1-1; TRBD1 aligns across 11 bases. The length of the CDR3 is 15 residues. Germline V gene sequence: CDR1 LNHDA, CDR2 SQIVND (reference sequence). The V gene end was trimmed by 1 base and the J gene end by 7 bases; junction bases not matched to a gene: 5. The CDR3 here is CASSIGTGGFGEAFF. In nucleotides, the CDR3 is TGTGCCAGTAGTATAGGGACAGGGGGCTTCGGTGAAGCTTTCTTT. Full variable domain (remainder filled in from reference TRBV19 and TRBJ1-1): DGGITQSPKYLFRKEGQNVTLSCEQNLNHDAMYWYRQDPGQGLRLIYYSQIVNDFQKGDIAEGYSVSREKKESFPLTVTSAQKNPTAFYLCASSIGTGGFGEAFFGQGTRLTVV.

The chain employs TRBV5-5 and TRBJ1-5, with TRBD1 identical over 7 bases. Trimming cost V 0 bases and J 6 bases; bases outside gene matches: 3. There are 14 residues in the CDR3. In germline, CDR1 is SGHKS, CDR2 YYEKEE (reference sequence). The CDR3 is CASSLETGRQPQHF. The CDR3 nucleotides read TGTGCCAGCAGCTTGGAGACAGGGCGTCAGCCCCAGCATTTT. The entire variable domain, with the rest obtained from reference TRBV5-5 and TRBJ1-5, is as follows: DAGVTQSPTHLIKTRGQQVTLRCSPISGHKSVSWYQQVLGQGPQFIFQYYEKEERGRGNFPDRFSARQFPNYSSELNVNALLLGDSALYLCASSLETGRQPQHFGDGTRLSIL.

The chain has TRBV12-5 and TRBJ1-2; D not resolved. Germline V gives CDR1 LGHNT, CDR2 FRNRAP. Trimming shortened V by 7 bases and J by 4 bases, and 13 bases separated the two germline ends. The CDR3 covers 13 residues. CDR3 amino acids: CASAEQILYGYTF. CDR3 bases: TGTGCTAGTGCCGAACAGATACTCTATGGCTACACCTTC.